Listed here are 18 T cell receptor beta chains from one sample, sequenced in a study of OX40 agonist ivuxolimab in advanced cancers. Profiled with immunoSEQ multiplex PCR; TCRdb holds only in-frame clones, not every one. The top ten hold 0.35% to 0.45% of the sample, which has some 66,000 clones, over 75% seen once. The sample consisted of CD4+ or CD8+ T cells sorted from blood, taken in a trial of the OX40 agonist ivuxolimab. These receptors originate from an adult with an advanced solid tumor such as melanoma, head and neck, liver or kidney cancer.

V usage is TRBV28 and J usage is TRBJ2-1; D gene unclear. The CDR3 runs 13 residues. Trimming removed 11 bases at V and 0 bases at J, with 11 bases between. Germline V gene sequence: CDR1 MDHEN, CDR2 SYDVKM. CDR3 sequence (DNA): TGTGCCGCCCTCGCCAGCTCCTACAATGAGCAGTTCTTC. This translates into CAALASSYNEQFF.

The chain employs TRBV7-9 and TRBJ2-3, with D possibly matching TRBD2 (6 bases). Germline V gene sequence: CDR1 SEHNR, CDR2 FQNEAQ (reference sequence). This CDR3 is built from 14 residues. V was cut by 5 bases and J by 2 bases, with 11 bases left in between. The CDR3 is CASSVRRVTDTQYF. The DNA for the CDR3 is TGTGCCAGCAGCGTCAGGAGGGTCACAGATACGCAGTATTTT.

The chain is built from TRBV13 and TRBJ2-5; 14 bases are shared with TRBD2. The DNA end is a closer match to TRBJ2-7, so the J assignment may be wrong. CDR3 length equals 20 residues. Germline-derived CDR1 and CDR2 are PRHDT and FYEKMQ (reference sequence). CDR3 in DNA: TGTGCCAGCAGCCGGAAACGGACTAGCGGGGGGCTAACCCCCTCCTACGAGCAGTACTTC. Protein product: CASSRKRTSGGLTPSYEQYF.

The rearrangement joins TRBV2 to TRBJ2-5, with D possibly being TRBD1 (6 bases). This CDR3 region has 14 residues. Between the trimmed V and J ends, which lost 6 bases and 7 bases, there was a span of 18 bases. CDR1 is SNHLY, CDR2 FYNNEI, per germline. CDR3 DNA sequence: TGTGCCAGCAGACAACAGGGTAACGAGGGGACCCAGTACTTC. This codes for CASRQQGNEGTQYF.

The chain carries TRBV18 and TRBJ2-3, with 8 bases identical to TRBD1. CDR3 length: 15 residues. J gave up 1 base and V 1 base, and 1 base lay outside the gene matches. Germline loops: CDR1 KGHSH, CDR2 LQKENI. CDR3 nucleotide sequence: TGTGCCAGCTCACCACTGGGACAGGGCACAGATACGCAGTATTTT. Protein product: CASSPLGQGTDTQYF.

The chain combines TRBV5-5 with TRBJ2-6, with D maybe TRBD1 (5 bases). In germline, CDR1 is SGHKS, CDR2 YYEKEE (reference sequence). With 0 bases removed from V and 0 bases from J, the gap between germline ends came to 7 bases. The CDR3 is 16 residues long. The CDR3 is CASSLAGNSGANVLTF. Here the CDR3 DNA reads TGTGCCAGCAGCTTGGCAGGGAACTCTGGGGCCAACGTCCTGACTTTC.

The CDR3 sequence: CASSPDLAGGSQQYF. CDR3 sequence (DNA): TGTGCCAGTAGTCCCGATCTGGCGGGGGGGAGTCAGCAGTACTTC. The rearrangement uses TRBV19 and TRBJ2-7, with TRBD2 identical over 9 bases. With V trimmed by 5 bases and J by 8 bases, 13 bases remained unmatched. The germline V gene encodes CDR1 LNHDA and CDR2 SQIVND (reference sequence). The CDR3 extends over 15 amino acids.

The DNA for the CDR3 is TGTGCCTGGGACTCCATGGGGGGTCGCGATGAAAAACTGTTTTTT. It yields the protein CAWDSMGGRDEKLFF. The chain employs TRBV30 and TRBJ1-4; tentative D call: TRBD1 (5 bases). Germline CDR1 GTSNPN, CDR2 SVGIG (reference sequence). The CDR3 is 15 amino acids. Trimming cost V 5 bases and J 6 bases, with 19 bases left between them.

The chain carries TRBV7-2 and TRBJ2-7, with D possibly being TRBD1 or TRBD2 (5 bases each). V gave up 5 bases and J gave up 0 bases, with 11 bases separating them. There are 14 residues in the CDR3. Germline V gene data show CDR1 as SGHTA and CDR2 as FQGNSA. The chain's CDR3 is CASSTPGTSYEQYF. CDR3 sequence (DNA): TGTGCCAGCAGCACCCCGGGGACCTCCTACGAGCAGTACTTC. The full variable domain, completed using reference TRBV7-2 and TRBJ2-7, is GAGVSQSPSNKVTEKGKDVELRCDPISGHTALYWYRQSLGQGLEFLIYFQGNSAPDKSGLPSDRFSAERTGGSVSTLTIQRTQQEDSAVYLCASSTPGTSYEQYFGPGTRLTVT.

This rearrangement joins TRBV5-4 to TRBJ2-2; no reliable D call. CDR1 and CDR2 from the germline V gene are SGHNT and YYREEE (reference sequence). The CDR3 sequence is 14 residues long. V was trimmed by 6 bases and J by 5 bases, leaving 14 bases between them. The CDR3 loop is CASTNRTSTGELFF. Here the CDR3 DNA reads TGTGCCAGCACAAACCGCACAAGTACCGGGGAGCTGTTTTTT.

The gene calls are TRBV19 and TRBJ1-2, with D uncertain. This CDR3 contains 13 residues. Trimming pared 4 bases from V and 7 bases from J, leaving 13 bases between. Germline V gene lookup returns CDR1 LNHDA and CDR2 SQIVND (reference sequence). The CDR3 protein is CASSRAPGRGYTF. The CDR3 bases are TGTGCCAGTAGTAGAGCCCCCGGACGTGGCTACACCTTC.

The rearrangement joins TRBV6-6 to TRBJ2-7, with D uncertain. V was shortened by 2 bases and J by 2 bases, with 10 bases between the two germline ends. The length of the CDR3 is 14 residues. The germline gives CDR1 MNHNY, CDR2 SVGAGI (reference sequence). The CDR3 spells CASSYQAGPYEQYF. Here the CDR3 DNA reads TGTGCCAGCAGTTACCAGGCCGGCCCCTACGAGCAGTACTTC.

The chain is built from TRBV10-3 and TRBJ2-7; the D is unclear. Germline V lookup: CDR1 ENHRY, CDR2 SYGVKD. V was clipped by 10 bases and J by 6 bases, with 16 bases between them. This CDR3 region has 12 residues. CDR3 DNA sequence: TGTGCCAGTAGGGTGTCAAATAGCGAGCAGTACTTC. The encoded protein is CASRVSNSEQYF.

This rearrangement joins TRBV5-1 to TRBJ2-3, with 8 bases matching TRBD1. Germline assignment: CDR1 SGHRS and CDR2 YFSETQ. This CDR3 comprises 15 residues. J lost 3 bases, V lost 4 bases, and 7 bases had no gene match. The CDR3 DNA is TGCGCCAGCAGCCTACAGGGGGAGTTAACAGATACGCAGTATTTT. Encoded protein: CASSLQGELTDTQYF. Full variable domain (outside the CDR3, taken from reference TRBV5-1 and TRBJ2-3): KAGVTQTPRYLIKTRGQQVTLSCSPISGHRSVSWYQQTPGQGLQFLFEYFSETQRNKGNFPGRFSGRQFSNSRSEMNVSTLELGDSALYLCASSLQGELTDTQYFGPGTRLTVL.

The chain couples TRBV6-1 to TRBJ2-7, with 7 bases identical to TRBD2. The CDR3 loop spans 12 amino acids. Germline assignment: CDR1 MNHNS and CDR2 SASEGT. With V trimmed by 6 bases and J by 4 bases, 3 bases remained unmatched. Here the CDR3 DNA reads TGTGCCAGCAGAGCGGGGCGGTACGAGCAGTACTTC. Its translation is CASRAGRYEQYF.

This rearrangement joins TRBV7-9 to TRBJ2-2, with D possibly matching TRBD2 (5 bases). The CDR3 is made up of 14 amino acids. Germline V lookup: CDR1 SEHNR, CDR2 FQNEAQ (reference sequence). The V gene lost 1 base and the J gene lost 8 bases, with 11 bases spanning the gap. In DNA form, the CDR3 reads TGTGCCAGCAGCTTAGTTCGGGGAGCAGGGGAGCTGTTTTTT. As protein: CASSLVRGAGELFF.

The CDR3 DNA reads TGTGCCATTCGGGGACAGATCAACGAGCAGTACTTC. It is translated as CAIRGQINEQYF. This chain joins TRBV28 and TRBJ2-7; the match to TRBD1 covers 7 bases. Germline V gene lookup returns CDR1 MDHEN and CDR2 SYDVKM. V lost 10 bases to trimming and J lost 5 bases; unmatched junction nucleotides: 8. The CDR3 extends over 12 amino acids.

V is TRBV5-4 and J is TRBJ2-5; TRBD2 aligns across 8 bases. Germline-derived CDR1 and CDR2 are SGHNT and YYREEE (reference sequence). The CDR3 consists of 14 residues. V lost 9 bases and J lost 1; bases outside the gene matches: 8. CDR3 protein: CAMCTGGIQETQYF. The DNA of the CDR3 is TGTGCCATGTGCACGGGGGGGATCCAAGAGACCCAGTACTTC.